Listed below are T cell receptor beta chains from one sample, sequenced in a study of blood T cell repertoires in COVID-19. The assay was immunoSEQ multiplex PCR, and TCRdb's table has in-frame clones only and misses some. The sample has some 96,000 clones; 86% are singletons. The sample was peripheral blood. These receptor sequences come from a man aged 50-60 years with acute or convalescent COVID-19. The conserved cysteine and the conserved F or W are not part of the CDR3 here.

j_gene,v_gene,CDR3aa
TRBJ2-3,TRBV2,ASSPGLADTDTQY
TRBJ2-3,TRBV6-5,ASRPGGGTDTQY
TRBJ2-7,TRBV2,ASSWDSGFSYEQY
TRBJ1-4,TRBV5-6,ASSSRRQGGKPNEKLF
TRBJ2-1,TRBV25-1,ASHNTDRHNEQF
TRBJ2-1,TRBV7-9,ASSLNELLEQF
TRBJ2-2,TRBV4-1,ASSRGSGTNTGELF
TRBJ2-7,TRBV18,ASSPAREREQY
TRBJ1-2,TRBV7-2,ASSFTGVYGYT
TRBJ1-3,TRBV6-1,ASSERGGTSGNTIY
TRBJ1-1,TRBV11-1,ASSLGGRLNTEAF
TRBJ2-2,TRBV2,ASSVVRNTGELF
TRBJ2-7,TRBV10-2,ASSETPGLAFDEQY
TRBJ2-5,TRBV6-5,ASERRARETQY
TRBJ2-5,TRBV14,ASSLLPGLAGVSGETQY
TRBJ1-3,TRBV5-1,ASSLSGRTGILGNTIY
TRBJ2-3,TRBV7-9,ASSLAEGAGPGDTQY
TRBJ2-7,TRBV7-9,ASSLWATGTRDYEQY
TRBJ2-5,TRBV2,ASSGNEGGETQY
TRBJ1-1,TRBV12-5,ASGLARNTEAF
TRBJ1-5,TRBV5-8,ASSPSWGVSVQPQH
TRBJ1-1,TRBV4-1,ASSQVYRGRGENTEAF
TRBJ2-2,TRBV6-5,ASSSGQGRTGELF
TRBJ2-1,TRBV5-1,ASSLGTSGQIYNEQF
TRBJ2-7,TRBV5-1,ASSLGFGSSYEQY
TRBJ1-2,TRBV6-5,ASSYSGGVNYGYT
TRBJ2-3,TRBV7-9,ASSAETGAGLPPDTQY
TRBJ1-1,TRBV5-4,ASSSASTMNTEAF
TRBJ2-7,TRBV7-2,ASSAEHGYEQY
TRBJ1-5,TRBV4-2,ASSRDSNGNQPQH
TRBJ2-1,TRBV19,ASRTSGSRIDEQF
TRBJ1-1,TRBV11-2,ASSLTGATTEAF
TRBJ1-6,TRBV6-5,ASTSGTAHNSPLH
TRBJ1-6,TRBV27,ASSLEAGLYNSPLH
TRBJ2-2,TRBV7-8,ASSLVTGPGELF
TRBJ2-2,TRBV5-6,ASSRRPGVGTGELF
TRBJ2-1,TRBV3-1/TRBV3-2,ASGWTDNEQF
TRBJ1-5,TRBV15,ATSYGGNHNQPQH
TRBJ2-5,TRBV30,ACLKPLLASQETQY
TRBJ1-4,TRBV3-1/TRBV3-2,ASSRTGGTNEKLF
TRBJ2-2,TRBV5-5,ASSFLLQGSFTGELF
TRBJ1-4,TRBV6-6,ASSYGPHEKLF
TRBJ1-5,TRBV6-1,ASSADRVRSNQPQH
TRBJ1-3,TRBV13,AAGQRGSGNTIY
TRBJ1-3,TRBV12-3/TRBV12-4,ASGGDSGNTIY
TRBJ1-6,TRBV4-2,ASSQDPQGVYNSPLH
TRBJ1-2,TRBV11-3,ASSPRTAGNYGYT
TRBJ1-3,TRBV18,ASSSNTGVNGNTIY
TRBJ1-5,TRBV2,ASSERQGNQPQH
TRBJ1-1,TRBV11-2,ASSPRTGGRDTEAF
TRBJ1-2,TRBV7-9,ASSSPTGSYGYT
TRBJ1-1,TRBV7-6,ASSPLQGMNTEAF